Listed below are T cell receptor beta chains from one sample, sequenced in a study of blood T cell repertoires in COVID-19. Using immunoSEQ multiplex PCR, the repertoire was profiled, and TCRdb retains in-frame clones only, with some absent. The table includes about 200,000 clones, 70% to 90% detected once. The sample consisted of peripheral blood. Receptors originate from a human donor with active or convalescent COVID-19. The donor label of this sample is uncertain. Each CDR3 is given with its conserved first and last residue. D genes are given only for firm matches.

D gene,CDR3 length,J gene,V gene,CDR3 protein,CDR3 DNA
TRBD2,12,TRBJ2-2,TRBV3-1/TRBV3-2,CAAGENTGELFF,TGTGCTGCGGGGGAGAACACCGGGGAGCTGTTTTTT
TRBD1,16,TRBJ1-2,TRBV9,CASSVGRPGQGHGYTF,TGTGCCAGCAGCGTAGGCAGGCCCGGACAGGGCCATGGCTACACCTTC
TRBD1,17,TRBJ2-1,TRBV6-2/TRBV6-3,CASSYIADRVRKNEQFF,TGTGCCAGCAGTTATATCGCGGACAGGGTAAGGAAAAATGAGCAGTTCTTC
TRBD2,15,TRBJ2-7,TRBV5-1,CASSQSGGPFYEQYF,TGCGCCAGCAGCCAAAGCGGGGGGCCCTTCTACGAGCAGTACTTC
-,18,TRBJ2-7,TRBV5-5,CASSSQGKGRESWDEQYF,TGTGCCAGCAGCTCACAGGGGAAGGGACGGGAGTCATGGGACGAGCAGTACTTC
-,13,TRBJ1-1,TRBV7-3,CASSFGGDTEAFF,TGTGCCAGCAGCTTCGGGGGGGACACTGAAGCTTTCTTT
-,16,TRBJ2-2,TRBV5-1,CASSLPDSSNTGELFF,TGCGCCAGCAGCTTGCCGGACAGCTCGAACACCGGGGAGCTGTTTTTT
-,15,TRBJ2-5,TRBV10-2,CASKHKGHFQETQYF,TGCGCCAGCAAACACAAAGGACATTTCCAAGAGACCCAGTACTTC
TRBD2,14,TRBJ2-3,TRBV2,CASSVAGGPDTQYF,TGTGCCAGCAGCGTAGCGGGGGGGCCGGATACGCAGTATTTT
TRBD1,16,TRBJ2-3,TRBV7-3,CASSLTGTGRRDTQYF,TGTGCCAGCAGCTTAACGGGGACAGGCCGAAGGGATACGCAGTATTTT
-,13,TRBJ2-3,TRBV7-3,CASGQQGTDTQYF,TGTGCCAGCGGCCAGCAGGGCACAGATACGCAGTATTTT
TRBD2,16,TRBJ2-3,TRBV7-6,CASSLPWSGRRDTQYF,TGTGCCAGCAGCTTACCGTGGAGCGGGAGAAGAGATACGCAGTATTTT